These 16 T cell receptor beta chains came from one sample sequenced in a study of regulatory T cells in long-lasting Graves disease. CDR3 regions were amplified by Arm-PCR using iRepertoire HTBI primers to build TCR beta libraries. TCRdb ran MiXCR on the multiplex PCR reads and lists one entry per CDR3 protein. The sample consists of about 470,000 distinct CDR3 sequences, about a fifth of them appearing once. Time point defined: persistent/refractory GD, antithyroid drugs over 5 years with positive TRAb. Extracted PBMC RNA gave rise to the TCR library. The sequencing here drew on peripheral blood mononuclear cells (PBMCs), taken when the disease was refractory, from a patient treated with antithyroid drugs. These receptors all come from a female donor with Graves disease.

The sample holds one count of this clonotype. A much larger clonotype is one base distant, so this may be a read error. The chain recombines TRBV13 with TRBJ1-6; 7 nucleotides agree with TRBD1. CDR3 length: 16 residues. Germline V gene sequence: CDR1 PRHDT, CDR2 FYEKMQ (reference sequence). The CDR3 DNA reads TGTGCCGGCAGCTTAGGGGTAGGGGGCGCGAGTTCACCCCTCCACTTT. It translates to CAGSLGVGGASSPLHF.

This clonotype was counted only a few times. The chain couples TRBV6-2 or TRBV6-3 to TRBJ2-7, with D maybe TRBD1 (6 bases). Germline CDR1 MNHEY, CDR2 SVGEGT. This CDR3 is 13 amino acids long. V shed 5 bases and J shed 9 bases, with 17 bases lying between them. In nucleotides, the CDR3 is TGTGCCAGCAGTGCCCCCGTGACAGGTGGGCAGTACTTC. It specifies CASSAPVTGGQYF.

This clonotype has a count of ten or more. The gene calls are TRBV6-5 and TRBJ2-7, with 13 bases fitting TRBD2. This CDR3 has 16 residues. The V segment lost 2 bases and the J segment 4 bases; nucleotides outside the gene matches: 5. Per germline, CDR1 MNHEY and CDR2 SVGAGI. CDR3 sequence reads: CASSYAGLAGVYEQYF. In DNA, the CDR3 is TGTGCCAGCAGTTACGCCGGACTAGCGGGAGTTTACGAGCAGTACTTC.

This clonotype was seen ten or more times. This chain uses TRBV29-1 with TRBJ1-5; tentative D call: TRBD1 (6 bases). The CDR3 length is 13 residues. Per the germline V gene, CDR1 is SQVTM and CDR2 is ANQGSEA. Trimming stripped 5 bases from V and 6 bases from J, with 14 bases between. The CDR3 sequence: CSVTDSAAQPQHF. In nucleotides, the CDR3 is TGCAGCGTTACGGACAGTGCGGCTCAGCCCCAGCATTTT.

This sequence joins TRBV30 and TRBJ1-6, with 9 bases fitting TRBD1. This CDR3 comprises 14 residues. Germline CDR1 and CDR2: GTSNPN and SVGIG (reference sequence). With V trimmed by 8 bases and J by 9 bases, 11 bases remained unmatched. CDR3 in amino acids: CASTGGAGVSPLHF. The CDR3 DNA is TGTGCCAGTACAGGGGGCGCGGGAGTTTCACCCCTCCACTTT.

This clonotype has a count of ten or more. CDR3 coding DNA: TGTGCCAGCAGTGAACAAGCGGCCCAAGAGACCCAGTACTTC. It is translated as CASSEQAAQETQYF. The V and J genes are TRBV6-1 and TRBJ2-5, with a possible D match to TRBD2 (5 bases). This CDR3 contains 14 residues. The germline V gene encodes CDR1 MNHNS and CDR2 SASEGT. Trimming removed 2 bases from V and 1 base from J, with 8 bases in between.

The chain joins TRBV20-1 to TRBJ1-2; 9 bases line up with TRBD1. Germline CDR1 is DFQATT and CDR2 is SNEGSKA (reference sequence). The V segment lost 3 bases and the J segment 4 bases; nucleotides outside the gene matches: 3. The CDR3 spans 13 residues. Here the CDR3 reads CSARDRGSYGYTF. Written as DNA, the CDR3 is TGCAGTGCTAGGGACAGGGGTTCCTATGGCTACACCTTC.

Ten or more counts support this clonotype. The rearrangement joins TRBV28 to TRBJ1-2; 8 nucleotides align to TRBD1. In germline, CDR1 is MDHEN, CDR2 SYDVKM. CDR3 size: 16 residues. V lost 5 bases, J lost 8 bases, and 16 bases stayed unmatched. The CDR3 is CASSTPTGQGRVGYTF. CDR3 coding DNA: TGTGCCAGCAGTACTCCGACCGGACAGGGAAGAGTGGGCTACACCTTC.

This sequence joins TRBV11-2 and TRBJ2-1; TRBD2 agrees at 7 bases. This CDR3 comprises 17 residues. CDR1 is SGHAT and CDR2 is FQNNGV in the germline V gene. Germline trimming cut 2 bases from V and 2 bases from J; bases unmatched to any gene: 9. The CDR3 nucleotides are TGTGCCAGCAGCTTATCTCCGCTGAGCGGGACCTACAATGAGCAGTTCTTC. Encoded protein: CASSLSPLSGTYNEQFF.

This clonotype was seen repeatedly, ten times or more. CDR3 loop: CASSVSPAGWMDSGANVLTF. The CDR3 DNA follows: TGTGCCAGCAGCGTCAGTCCAGCCGGGTGGATGGACTCTGGGGCCAACGTCCTGACTTTC. This chain joins TRBV9 and TRBJ2-6; D gene unclear. This CDR3 has 20 residues. Trimming cost V 2 bases and J 0 bases, with 21 bases left between them. Germline loops: CDR1 SGDLS, CDR2 YYNGEE.

This clonotype was picked up a small number of times. The V call is TRBV7-9, the J call TRBJ2-7; D is ambiguous. Deletions cut 1 base from V and 0 bases from J, with 16 bases between. CDR1 SEHNR and CDR2 FQNEAQ come from the germline V gene (reference sequence). CDR3 length: 17 amino acids. The CDR3 reads CASSLDSSRRSSYEQYF. DNA of the CDR3: TGTGCCAGCAGCTTAGATAGTAGCAGGCGCAGCTCCTACGAGCAGTACTTC.

This clonotype appeared many times. The chain links TRBV19 to TRBJ1-2; TRBD1 aligns across 7 bases. This CDR3 region has 13 residues. The V segment lost 8 bases and the J segment 8 bases; nucleotides outside the gene matches: 11. The germline gives CDR1 LNHDA, CDR2 SQIVND (reference sequence). CDR3 in DNA: TGTGCCAGTGACGACAGGGATGTGGGGGGCTACACCTTC. As protein: CASDDRDVGGYTF.

In the case of this clonotype: This could be a read error, since a much larger clone is one nucleotide away. Likely a read error: the CDR3 ends without its conserved phenylalanine or tryptophan. This chain uses TRBV6-5 with TRBJ2-7, with 10 positions matching TRBD2. Germline V gene lookup returns CDR1 MNHEY and CDR2 SVGAGI. With V trimmed by 4 bases and J by 5 bases, 5 bases remained unmatched. The CDR3 runs to 14 residues. The CDR3 DNA follows: TGTGCCAGCAGTTCTCCTAGCGGGAGAAACGAGCAGTACCTC. It is translated as CASSSPSGRNEQYL.

The chain recombines TRBV5-5 with TRBJ1-4; 8 bases align to TRBD1. The germline CDR1 and CDR2 sequences are SGHKS and YYEKEE (reference sequence). This CDR3 comprises 17 residues. The trim removed 0 bases at V and 8 bases at J, leaving 12 bases unmatched. CDR3 sequence (DNA): TGTGCCAGCAGCTTGGCCGGTAGGACAGGGTCTCTGGAAAAACTGTTTTTT. Amino acid sequence: CASSLAGRTGSLEKLFF.

This clonotype was seen more than once but under ten times. The chain employs TRBV6-1 and TRBJ1-4; D uncertain. The CDR3 has 14 amino acids. Trimming removed 7 bases at V and 3 bases at J, with 12 bases between. Germline loops: CDR1 MNHNS, CDR2 SASEGT. The CDR3 protein is CASIPGNPNEKLFF. The CDR3 DNA reads TGTGCCAGCATCCCGGGCAACCCTAATGAAAAACTGTTTTTT.

With regard to this clonotype: This likely comes from a read error, as the CDR3 has no conserved phenylalanine or tryptophan at its end. This chain joins TRBV18 and TRBJ1-2, with 12 nucleotides matching TRBD1. The CDR3 loop spans 14 amino acids. The germline CDR1 and CDR2 sequences are KGHSH and LQKENI. With V trimmed by 5 bases and J by 8 bases, 6 bases remained unmatched. CDR3 DNA sequence: TGTGCCAGCTCAGAGGGACAGGGGGCTCTAGGCTACACCTCC. Translation: CASSEGQGALGYTS.